A single sample gave rise to the 28 T cell receptor beta chains below, sequenced in a study of ipilimumab plus nivolumab after autologous stem cell transplantation. Assay used: immunoSEQ multiplex PCR; TCRdb lists only in-frame clones, some missing. The sample contains tens of thousands of clones, around 83% of which appear only once. This sample comprised PBMCs, obtained in a trial of ipilimumab plus nivolumab as post-transplant consolidation. These receptors originate from a male donor with diffuse large B-cell lymphoma.

The chain joins TRBV13 to TRBJ1-1, with a weak D call TRBD1 (5 bases). The CDR3 has 17 amino acids. The germline V gene encodes CDR1 PRHDT and CDR2 FYEKMQ (reference sequence). Trimming left V 0 bases short and J 2 bases short, with 16 bases between. The CDR3, as DNA: TGTGCCAGCAGCTTAGGTCCGCAGGGTATCAGAAACACTGAAGCTTTCTTT. Translated, it gives CASSLGPQGIRNTEAFF.

DNA for the CDR3: TGTGCCAGCAGCGTAGGACTAGCGGGGGCCGCCTACGAGCAGTACTTC. This gives the protein CASSVGLAGAAYEQYF. The rearrangement uses TRBV9 and TRBJ2-7; the match to TRBD2 covers 12 bases. The CDR3 covers 16 residues. Germline CDR1 SGDLS, CDR2 YYNGEE. The junction had 3 bases not matched to a gene; V was cut back by 0 bases and J by 2 bases.

CDR3 DNA: TGTGCCAGCAGCGGAGGAGGGGGCACAATGAACACTGAAGCTTTCTTT. This codes for CASSGGGGTMNTEAFF. This sequence joins TRBV7-2 and TRBJ1-1, with TRBD1 matching over 7 bases. The CDR3 has 16 amino acids. With 5 bases clipped from V and 0 bases from J, the junction kept 9 bases outside the gene matches. The germline V gene encodes CDR1 SGHTA and CDR2 FQGNSA.

This sequence joins TRBV5-3 and TRBJ2-7; D is unclear. TRBV5-3 is flagged as an ORF with uncertain function. V was trimmed by 4 bases and J by 3 bases, leaving 14 bases between them. This CDR3 region has 14 residues. The CDR3 nucleotides read TGTGCCAGAAGCGAGACAAAGGTTGACTACGAGCAGTACTTC. Translated, it gives CARSETKVDYEQYF.

This chain connects TRBV7-8 to TRBJ2-3, with D unresolved. Trimming shortened V by 5 bases and J by 1 base, and 7 bases separated the two germline ends. The CDR3 runs 13 residues. CDR1 is SGHVS and CDR2 is FQNEAQ in the germline V gene. The CDR3 nucleotides read TGTGCCAGCAGCAGCCCGGGCACAGATACGCAGTATTTT. This gives the protein CASSSPGTDTQYF. Variable domain in full (rest from reference TRBV7-8 and TRBJ2-3): GAGVSQSPRYKVAKRGQDVALRCDPISGHVSLFWYQQALGQGPEFLTYFQNEAQLDKSGLPSDRFFAERPEGSVSTLKIQRTQQEDSAVYLCASSSPGTDTQYFGPGTRLTVL.

CDR3: CASSLESDRGRADTQYF. The CDR3 nucleotides read TGTGCCAGCAGTTTAGAATCAGACAGGGGGCGCGCAGATACGCAGTATTTT. The V gene is TRBV27, the J gene TRBJ2-3; TRBD1 matches 10 bases. V lost 2 bases, J lost 4 bases, and 9 bases stayed unmatched. Germline CDR1 and CDR2: MNHEY and SMNVEV (reference sequence). The CDR3 runs to 17 residues.

The V gene is TRBV2, the J gene TRBJ2-1; D is ambiguous. The CDR3 is made up of 14 amino acids. Germline assignment: CDR1 SNHLY and CDR2 FYNNEI. The germline V and J ends were trimmed by 3 bases and 0 bases, with 6 bases remaining between them. The CDR3 protein is CASSDGLSYNEQFF. The CDR3 bases are TGTGCCAGCAGTGATGGGCTCTCCTACAATGAGCAGTTCTTC.

This chain links TRBV19 with TRBJ2-2; D call uncertain. V dropped 3 bases and J dropped 6 bases, with 8 bases sitting between them. Germline-derived CDR1 and CDR2 are LNHDA and SQIVND (reference sequence). This CDR3 has 13 amino acids. The CDR3 sequence: CASSIRAAGELFF. DNA for the CDR3: TGTGCCAGTAGTATCCGGGCCGCCGGGGAGCTGTTTTTT.

J is TRBJ1-5 and V is TRBV21-1; the table's D gene call, TRBD1, was not cross checked with the DNA. TRBV21-1 is a pseudogene locus. The CDR3 is 16 amino acids. The CDR3 loop reads CASSKVDRNRNQPQHF. The CDR3 nucleotides read TGTGCCAGCAGCAAAGTCGACAGGAACCGGAATCAGCCCCAGCATTTT.

The J gene is TRBJ1-5, the V gene TRBV30; a possible D gene is TRBD1 (6 bases). CDR1 and CDR2 (germline): GTSNPN, SVGIG (reference sequence). This CDR3 comprises 13 residues. V was cut by 5 bases and J by 4 bases, with 12 bases left in between. The CDR3 protein is CAWARGANQPQHF. CDR3 nucleotides: TGTGCCTGGGCCCGGGGGGCAAATCAGCCCCAGCATTTT.

J is TRBJ1-3 and V is TRBV30; TRBD1 matches 7 bases. The germline V gene encodes CDR1 GTSNPN and CDR2 SVGIG (reference sequence). V was pared by 5 bases and J by 2 bases, with 6 bases of the junction left unmatched. This CDR3 spans 14 amino acids. CDR3 region: CAWSTGSAGNTIYF. CDR3 bases: TGTGCCTGGTCGACAGGGTCCGCTGGAAACACCATATATTTT. Drawing the rest from reference TRBV30 and TRBJ1-3, the complete variable domain is SQTIHQWPATLVQPVGSPLSLECTVEGTSNPNLYWYRQAAGRGLQLLFYSVGIGQISSEVPQNLSASRPQDRQFILSSKKLLLSDSGFYLCAWSTGSAGNTIYFGEGSWLTVV.

This chain links TRBV11-3 with TRBJ2-7; 11 nucleotides agree with TRBD2. This CDR3 spans 14 amino acids. Unmatched junction bases numbered 2, after V lost 1 base and J lost 6 bases. The germline gives CDR1 SGHNT, CDR2 YENEEA. The CDR3 loop reads CASSLGLAGSEQYF. The CDR3 nucleotides are TGTGCCAGCAGCTTAGGACTAGCGGGGAGCGAGCAGTACTTC.

This clone has more than one count but fewer than ten. The chain couples TRBV5-5 to TRBJ1-3; D is unresolved. V gave up 2 bases and J gave up 0 bases, with 3 bases separating them. Germline lookup yields CDR1 SGHKS and CDR2 YYEKEE (reference sequence). The length of the CDR3 is 13 residues. CDR3 DNA sequence: TGTGCCAGCAGCTTTGTCTCTGGAAACACCATATATTTT. Its protein product is CASSFVSGNTIYF.

The V and J genes are TRBV6-1 and TRBJ1-2, with 8 bases fitting TRBD1. In germline, CDR1 is MNHNS, CDR2 SASEGT. V trimming: 5 bases; J trimming: 3 bases; junction bases outside the gene matches: 8. The CDR3 length is 15 residues. DNA for the CDR3: TGTGCCAGCAGTCCGGACAGGGAGGCTTACTATGGCTACACCTTC. Residues: CASSPDREAYYGYTF.

This clone was seen once. The V and J genes are TRBV5-6 and TRBJ1-2; TRBD1 might be the D (5 bases). V was trimmed by 0 bases and J by 8 bases, leaving 8 bases between them. The germline V gene encodes CDR1 SGHDT and CDR2 YYEEEE. This CDR3 comprises 12 residues. The CDR3 protein is CASSLGGDGYTF. DNA of the CDR3: TGTGCCAGCAGCTTGGGAGGGGACGGCTACACCTTC. The full variable domain, its missing parts supplied by reference TRBV5-6 and TRBJ1-2, is DAGVTQSPTHLIKTRGQQVTLRCSPKSGHDTVSWYQQALGQGPQFIFQYYEEEERQRGNFPDRFSGHQFPNYSSELNVNALLLGDSALYLCASSLGGDGYTFGSGTRLTVV.

The rearrangement links TRBV7-2 to TRBJ1-6; the D is unclear. Per germline, CDR1 SGHTA and CDR2 FQGNSA. Deletions cut 1 base from V and 0 bases from J, with 7 bases between. This CDR3 region has 16 residues. The CDR3 loop is CASSLGSGSYNSPLHF. DNA for the CDR3: TGTGCCAGCAGCTTAGGATCCGGCTCCTATAATTCACCCCTCCACTTT.

The chain has TRBV5-1 and TRBJ2-1; 12 bases align to TRBD2. V lost 4 bases, J lost 9 bases, and 5 bases stayed unmatched. This CDR3 has 14 amino acids. CDR1 is SGHRS, CDR2 YFSETQ, per germline. The CDR3 here is CASSTRTSGAEQFF. DNA of the CDR3: TGCGCCAGCAGCACTCGGACTAGCGGGGCTGAGCAGTTCTTC. Looking up the rest from reference TRBV5-1 and TRBJ2-1 gives the full variable domain: KAGVTQTPRYLIKTRGQQVTLSCSPISGHRSVSWYQQTPGQGLQFLFEYFSETQRNKGNFPGRFSGRQFSNSRSEMNVSTLELGDSALYLCASSTRTSGAEQFFGPGTRLTVL.

This chain joins TRBV7-9 and TRBJ2-3; 10 positions agree with TRBD2. This CDR3 has 16 amino acids. Germline values: CDR1 SEHNR, CDR2 FQNEAQ (reference sequence). J gave up 3 bases and V 3 bases, and 6 bases lay outside the gene matches. The CDR3, as DNA: TGTGCCAGCAGCTTTGGAGCGGGGGGGCTGACAGATACGCAGTATTTT. Its translation is CASSFGAGGLTDTQYF.

The genes are TRBV19 and TRBJ2-7, with TRBD1 as a possible D gene (6 bases). The CDR3 has 14 amino acids. V lost 1 base and J 7 bases, leaving 14 bases between the germline ends. Germline CDR1 reads LNHDA; CDR2 reads SQIVND (reference sequence). This CDR3 is CASSIGTADGEQYF. In nucleotides, the CDR3 is TGTGCCAGTAGTATAGGGACAGCGGATGGGGAGCAGTACTTC. The entire variable domain, with the rest obtained from reference TRBV19 and TRBJ2-7, is as follows: DGGITQSPKYLFRKEGQNVTLSCEQNLNHDAMYWYRQDPGQGLRLIYYSQIVNDFQKGDIAEGYSVSREKKESFPLTVTSAQKNPTAFYLCASSIGTADGEQYFGPGTRLTVT.

The chain links TRBV7-6 to TRBJ2-3; 11 bases line up with TRBD2. V shed 2 bases, J shed 4 bases, and the junction held 5 bases outside the gene matches. The CDR3 sequence is 16 residues long. In germline, CDR1 is SGHVS, CDR2 FNYEAQ. The CDR3 nucleotides read TGTGCCAGCAGCTTATTCATTAGCGGGGGGGCAGATACGCAGTATTTT. Translating it yields CASSLFISGGADTQYF.

V usage is TRBV6-1 and J usage is TRBJ1-2; possible D gene TRBD1, 6 bases. Between the trimmed V and J ends, which lost 6 bases and 6 bases, there was a span of 20 bases. The CDR3 extends over 15 amino acids. Germline CDR1 reads MNHNS; CDR2 reads SASEGT. CDR3 bases: TGTGCCAGCAGGACGGGCCGACAGGTTGGCCATGGCTACACCTTC. This gives the protein CASRTGRQVGHGYTF.

The J gene is TRBJ1-1, the V gene TRBV9, with D hard to call. CDR1 and CDR2 from the germline V gene are SGDLS and YYNGEE. Trimming stripped 3 bases from V and 1 base from J, with 22 bases between. The CDR3 has 18 residues. The CDR3 DNA sequence: TGTGCCAGCAGCGGAGTGGTTAGTGGGCACTTTCGGAACACTGAAGCTTTCTTT. It specifies CASSGVVSGHFRNTEAFF. Full variable domain (missing parts from reference TRBV9 and TRBJ1-1): DSGVTQTPKHLITATGQRVTLRCSPRSGDLSVYWYQQSLDQGLQFLIQYYNGEERAKGNILERFSAQQFPDLHSELNLSSLELGDSALYFCASSGVVSGHFRNTEAFFGQGTRLTVV.

V and J are TRBV4-3 and TRBJ2-5; no firm D call. This CDR3 contains 13 residues. V lost 0 bases, J lost 7 bases, and 9 bases lay in between. CDR1 and CDR2 (germline): LGHNA, YSLEER. The CDR3 loop is CASSQEPWGTQYF. CDR3 sequence (DNA): TGCGCCAGCAGCCAAGAGCCCTGGGGGACCCAGTACTTC.

J is TRBJ1-1 and V is TRBV19; weak D call: TRBD1 (5 bases). The CDR3 spans 15 residues. Germline V lookup: CDR1 LNHDA, CDR2 SQIVND (reference sequence). V was cut by 1 base and J by 5 bases, with 14 bases left in between. In DNA form, the CDR3 reads TGTGCCAGTAGTATAGGAAGACAGAGGATGACTGAAGCTTTCTTT. Translation gives CASSIGRQRMTEAFF.

This clone came up a few times. The chain joins TRBV9 to TRBJ2-7; TRBD2 matches at 10 bases. The length of the CDR3 is 15 residues. V trimming: 0 bases; J trimming: 7 bases; junction bases outside the gene matches: 7. CDR1 is SGDLS and CDR2 is YYNGEE in the germline V gene. DNA of the CDR3: TGTGCCAGCAGCGTAGACAGCGGGGGGGGAAGGGAGCAGTACTTC. Translated: CASSVDSGGGREQYF.

As DNA, the CDR3 is TGTGCCAGCAGTTCGGGACAGGGATTTTCCGAGCAGTACTTC. Amino acid sequence: CASSSGQGFSEQYF. V usage is TRBV6-5 and J usage is TRBJ2-7; 9 bases line up with TRBD1. V shed 4 bases, J shed 6 bases, and the junction held 7 bases outside the gene matches. The CDR3 covers 14 residues. CDR1 and CDR2 (germline): MNHEY, SVGAGI.

The CDR3 DNA follows: TGTGCCAGCAGTTACTCGAGGCAGGGTTACACTGAAGCTTTCTTT. This codes for CASSYSRQGYTEAFF. The chain links TRBV6-5 to TRBJ1-1; tentatively, D is TRBD1 (5 bases). Germline V gives CDR1 MNHEY, CDR2 SVGAGI. With 0 bases removed from V and 3 bases from J, the gap between germline ends came to 11 bases. The CDR3 totals 15 residues.

The V gene is TRBV5-5, the J gene TRBJ1-2; D might be TRBD1 (5 bases). CDR3 length equals 16 residues. V was cut by 0 bases and J by 7 bases, with 19 bases left in between. Germline-derived CDR1 and CDR2 are SGHKS and YYEKEE (reference sequence). CDR3 residues: CASSLGPTERGLGYTF. As DNA, the CDR3 is TGTGCCAGCAGCTTGGGGCCTACAGAGAGGGGCCTTGGCTACACCTTC.